This T cell receptor beta chain is from a study of cytomegalovirus exposure and HLA in healthy donors. Findings of the study overall: A later analysis found that most CMV-associated TCR beta chains appeared HLA-restricted. The authors later found HLA-associated TCR beta chains more clonally expanded than equally common others.

13 Jbeta primers and 60 Vbeta primers were used for the PCR. The repertoire was sequenced with immunoSEQ multiplex PCR; TCRdb's copy has only in-frame clones and lacks some. The sample records approximately 130,000 clones, around three quarters being singletons. V was pared by 1 base and J by 3 bases, with 10 bases of the junction left unmatched. Germline V gene lookup returns CDR1 LGHNA and CDR2 YNFKEQ. This CDR3 comprises 17 residues. By share, this clone counts as medium-sized. The antigen is unknown. This receptor was obtained from a woman between 45 and 65 years old in good health and CMV-seronegative. The genes are TRBV4-2 and TRBJ2-7; 9 nucleotides agree with TRBD1. The sample taken for sequencing was PBMCs. The CDR3 loop reads CASSQAAWDRDRYEQYV. The CDR3 nucleotides are TGTGCCAGCAGCCAAGCAGCTTGGGACAGGGACCGCTACGAGCAGTACGTC.